This TCR beta chain was profiled in a study of cytomegalovirus exposure and HLA in healthy donors. The table lists this clone with a few counts. Its matching antigen is unknown. This CDR3 region has 14 residues. The V gene end was trimmed by 3 bases and the J gene end by 4 bases; junction bases not matched to a gene: 3. From germline, CDR1 is SGHDN and CDR2 FVKESK. Whole-study results and caveats: Later on, an analysis showed TCR association rates differing by HLA locus, with DRB1 the most and HLA-C the fewest.

With 60 Vbeta and 13 Jbeta primers, the PCR was carried out. The table came from immunoSEQ multiplex PCR; TCRdb's copy has only in-frame clones and leaves some out. This sample has under 200,000 clones, with over 70% found just once. The sample consisted of PBMCs. The rearrangement joins TRBV14 to TRBJ1-1, with 9 bases lining up with TRBD1. The TCR was taken from a man aged 35 to 55 in good health and CMV-seronegative. The CDR3: CASSQLTGGTEAFF. CDR3 DNA sequence: TGTGCCAGCAGCCAGCTGACAGGGGGCACTGAAGCTTTCTTT.